These T cell receptor beta chains were read from a single sample in a study of T cells in Graves' hyperthyroidism and ophthalmopathy. TCRdb independently ran MiXCR on the multiplex PCR reads; one entry per CDR3 protein. This table has roughly 240,000 distinct CDR3 sequences, approximately 23% appearing once. Sample: blood. These receptors all come from a woman between 35 and 50 years old with Graves' ophthalmopathy. Both conserved end residues are part of each CDR3. The D gene is left open where the match is weak. Not every row has a clone size; where given, it reads once, few, many or a size class.

D	size	J	V	DNA	CDR3
-	many	TRBJ2-4	TRBV6-2/TRBV6-3	TGTGCCAGCAGTTATCAACAGACTAGAATCCCCTTGGCCAAAAACATTCAGTACTTC	CASSYQQTRIPLAKNIQYF
-	many	TRBJ2-5	TRBV27	TGTGCCAGCAGTGCCTTACAGGGATTCCAGGAGACCCAGTACTTC	CASSALQGFQETQYF
TRBD1	few	TRBJ2-2	TRBV5-6	TGTGCCAGCAGCTTCGGGACAGGGGCTTCCGGGGAGCTGTTTTTT	CASSFGTGASGELFF
-	many	TRBJ2-5	TRBV29-1	TGCAGCGTTGACTTTCTGACACAAGAGACCCAGTACTTC	CSVDFLTQETQYF
TRBD1	many	TRBJ2-7	TRBV6-1	TGTGCCAGCGGTAGACAGGGAACTCCCTACGAGCAGTACTTC	CASGRQGTPYEQYF
TRBD1	-	TRBJ1-2	TRBV6-2/TRBV6-3	TGTGCCAGCAAACGAACTGGGACAGTCGGCTACACCTTC	CASKRTGTVGYTF
TRBD1	few	TRBJ2-7	TRBV28	TGTGCCAGCAGTTTTGAGTGGACAGGGGCCTCCACCTCCTACGAGCAGTACTTC	CASSFEWTGASTSYEQYF
-	-	TRBJ1-2	TRBV28	TGTGCCAGCAGTTCCCCCCCCAGGGGTCTGGGAGGCTACACCTTC	CASSSPPRGLGGYTF
-	few	TRBJ1-1	TRBV24-1	TGTGCCACCTCGGGGGGGGGCACTGAAGCTTTCTTT	CATSGGGTEAFF
-	many	TRBJ2-7	TRBV29-1	TGCAGCGTTGAAGATCAGGCGGGGGCAGGGGGACCCTACGAGCAGTACTTC	CSVEDQAGAGGPYEQYF
-	few	TRBJ1-1	TRBV6-1	TGTGCCAGCAACGCAGGGCGGGCCTATGAAGCTTTCTTT	CASNAGRAYEAFF
-	few	TRBJ2-5	TRBV5-1	TGCGCCAGCAGCTTGGAAGTCCAAGAGACCCAGTACTTC	CASSLEVQETQYF
-	many	TRBJ1-1	TRBV29-1	TGCAGCGGCCTAATGGGGGCCCAGGACACTGAAGCTTTCTTT	CSGLMGAQDTEAFF
TRBD1	many	TRBJ2-7	TRBV19	TGTGCCAGTAGCCACACAGGGGATCGCGGCGAGCAGTACTTC	CASSHTGDRGEQYF
TRBD2	-	TRBJ2-4	TRBV6-1	TGTGCCAGCAGCTTGGACTGGACTAGCGCGGGCAAAAACATTCAGTACTTC	CASSLDWTSAGKNIQYF
TRBD2	many	TRBJ2-7	TRBV7-9	TGTGCCAGCAGCTCAAAGCGGGGGGGATCCTACGAGCAGTACTTC	CASSSKRGGSYEQYF
TRBD2	few	TRBJ2-5	TRBV24-1	TGTGCCACCAGTGATTTTCGGGGGGTGGGACAAGAGACCCAGTACTTC	CATSDFRGVGQETQYF
-	many	TRBJ2-7	TRBV7-2	TGTGCCAGCACCGGGGGGCGGGCCTTCTCCTACGAGCAGTACTTC	CASTGGRAFSYEQYF
-	many	TRBJ2-5	TRBV6-1	TGTGCCAGCAGTGACATAAACAGTGAAGAGACCCAGTACTTC	CASSDINSEETQYF
-	many	TRBJ2-7	TRBV12-3/TRBV12-4	TGTGCCAGCAGTTTAATCGGGGGGCCTACGTACGAGCAGTACTTC	CASSLIGGPTYEQYF
-	few	TRBJ1-3	TRBV6-1	TGTGCCAGCAGTGAAGCGGGGACAGGAAACACCATATATTTT	CASSEAGTGNTIYF
-	many	TRBJ1-3	TRBV15	TGTGCCACCAGCAGAGCAGGGGTTGGAAACACCATATATTTT	CATSRAGVGNTIYF
-	many	TRBJ2-7	TRBV6-5	TGTGCCAGCAGTTACGGGAGTTCCCCCTACTACGAGCAGTACTTC	CASSYGSSPYYEQYF
TRBD1	-	TRBJ2-5	TRBV28	TGTGCCAGCAGTACGTGGACAGGGGCCATGGAGACCCAGTACTTC	CASSTWTGAMETQYF
TRBD2	many	TRBJ2-3	TRBV5-1	TGCGCCAGCAGCGCAACACCTAGCGGAGGAAGCACAGATACGCAGTATTTT	CASSATPSGGSTDTQYF
-	many	TRBJ2-4	TRBV6-1	TGTGCCAGCAGTGGGGTAGCCAAAAACATTCAGTACTTC	CASSGVAKNIQYF
-	many	TRBJ2-7	TRBV5-1	TGCGCCAGCAGCTTGGAGAAGTTCTCCTACGAGCAGTACTTC	CASSLEKFSYEQYF
-	many	TRBJ2-2	TRBV2	TGTGCCAGCAGCCTTATTTCCGGGACATACACGAACACCGGGGAGCTGTTTTTT	CASSLISGTYTNTGELFF
-	many	TRBJ2-2	TRBV7-8	TGTGCCAGGGTGGGCAACACCGGGGAGCTGTTTTTT	CARVGNTGELFF
-	many	TRBJ2-7	TRBV7-2	TGTGCCAGCAGCTTAGGGCCCACAGTCTCCTACGAGCAGTACTTC	CASSLGPTVSYEQYF
-	many	TRBJ1-2	TRBV19	TGTGCCAGTCGAAAAAGGGGGATGGATGGCTACACCTTC	CASRKRGMDGYTF
-	many	TRBJ2-7	TRBV2	TGTGCCAGCAGGGTTACAATCGGGACAAACGAGCAGTACTTC	CASRVTIGTNEQYF
-	many	TRBJ2-7	TRBV27	TGTGCCAGCGAAGTTTGGCGGGATTACAACGAGCAGTACTTC	CASEVWRDYNEQYF
-	many	TRBJ1-1	TRBV7-2	TGTGCCAGCAGCGGCGGGCCCCCTCACACTGAAGCTTTCTTT	CASSGGPPHTEAFF
TRBD1	many	TRBJ1-3	TRBV5-1	TGCGCCAGCAGCCCGACAGGGGAGTCTGGAAACACCATATATTTT	CASSPTGESGNTIYF